The clone carrying this T cell receptor beta chain was observed a handful of times. The data were taken from a study of blood T cells in healthy people across ages. Study-wide context: The template switching approach captured approximately one barcoded beta molecule for every two T cells.

PBMCs were isolated at a quantity of at least 7 million per sample. This CDR3 spans 14 amino acids. Per germline, CDR1 SNHLY and CDR2 FYNNEI. Trimming stripped 6 bases from V and 2 bases from J, with 14 bases between. Through a sample-barcoded 5' primer and a J-beta primer mix, a second PCR was run for 7 to 11 cycles. Every molecule of cDNA carried a tag from a template-switch adaptor with 12 random nucleotides. MiXCR, applied by TCRdb to the 5' RACE reads, yields one record per CDR3 protein. This table holds about 1.6 million distinct CDR3 sequences, about 32% found once. The rearrangement joins TRBV2 to TRBJ2-7; D perhaps matches TRBD2 (5 bases). Sequencing input: blood. The origin of this receptor is a young woman in good health. CDR3 nucleotide sequence: TGTGCCAGCAGGGAGGCTATTCGTACCTACGAGCAGTACTTC. Translation gives CASREAIRTYEQYF.